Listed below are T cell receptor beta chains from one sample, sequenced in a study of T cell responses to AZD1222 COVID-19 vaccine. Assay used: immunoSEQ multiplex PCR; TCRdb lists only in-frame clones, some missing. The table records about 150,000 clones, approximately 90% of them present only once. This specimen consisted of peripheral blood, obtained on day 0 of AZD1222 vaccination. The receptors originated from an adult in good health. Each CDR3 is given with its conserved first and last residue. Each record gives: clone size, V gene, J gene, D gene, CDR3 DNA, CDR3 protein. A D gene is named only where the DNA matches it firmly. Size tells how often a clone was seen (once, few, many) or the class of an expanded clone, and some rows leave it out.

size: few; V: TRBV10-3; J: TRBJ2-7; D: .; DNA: TGTGCCATCAGCTACGACTCCTACGAGCAGTACTTC; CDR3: CAISYDSYEQYF
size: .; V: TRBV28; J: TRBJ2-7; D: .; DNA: TGTGCCAGCAGTTTATTATCGGGTTTTGGGGGGACGGTTTCCTACGAGCAGTACTTC; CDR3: CASSLLSGFGGTVSYEQYF
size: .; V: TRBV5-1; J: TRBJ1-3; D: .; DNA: TGCGCCAGCAGCTTGGCTGGGACTGGAAACACCATATATTTT; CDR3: CASSLAGTGNTIYF
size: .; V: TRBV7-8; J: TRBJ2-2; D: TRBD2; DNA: TGTGCCAGCAGCGCCCATCCAGGACTAGCGGGGCCCGGGGAGCTGTTTTTT; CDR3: CASSAHPGLAGPGELFF
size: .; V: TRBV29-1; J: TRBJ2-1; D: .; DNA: TGCAGCCTGGGCCCCCAGCATGAGCAGTTCTTC; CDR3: CSLGPQHEQFF
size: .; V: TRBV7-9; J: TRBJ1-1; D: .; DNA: TGTGCCAGCAGCTTAAGCGGGGGGAGTCAGGCTTTCTTT; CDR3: CASSLSGGSQAFF
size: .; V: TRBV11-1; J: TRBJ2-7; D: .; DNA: TGTGCCAGCAGCCCGAATGGGGACCAGTACTTC; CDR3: CASSPNGDQYF
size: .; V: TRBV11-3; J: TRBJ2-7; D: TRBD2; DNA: TGTGCCAGCAGCTTATCGGGGGGATTCTCGTACTTC; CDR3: CASSLSGGFSYF
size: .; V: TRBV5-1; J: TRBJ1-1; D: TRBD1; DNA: TGCGCCAGCAGCCCCCGACAGGGCAATATGAACACTGAAGCTTTCTTT; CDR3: CASSPRQGNMNTEAFF
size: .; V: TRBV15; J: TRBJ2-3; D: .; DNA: TGTGCCACCAGCTTAGGGGGAGGAGGCACAGATACGCAGTATTTT; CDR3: CATSLGGGGTDTQYF
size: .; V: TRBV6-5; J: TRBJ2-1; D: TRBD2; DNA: TGTGCCACCAGGCTAGCGGATTACAATGAGCAGTTCTTC; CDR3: CATRLADYNEQFF
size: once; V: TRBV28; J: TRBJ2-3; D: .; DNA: TGTGCCAGCAGTTCCCCCGGTGGGACAGATACGCAGTATTTT; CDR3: CASSSPGGTDTQYF
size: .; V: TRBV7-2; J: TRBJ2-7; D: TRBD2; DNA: TGTGCCAGCAGCTTAGAGGGCGGGACTAGCGGGAGTGTGCAGTACTTC; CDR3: CASSLEGGTSGSVQYF
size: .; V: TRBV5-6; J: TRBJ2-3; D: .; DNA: TGTGCCAGCAGCCCCACTCCACCGAACACAGATACGCAGTATTTT; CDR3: CASSPTPPNTDTQYF
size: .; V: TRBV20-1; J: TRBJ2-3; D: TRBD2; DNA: TGCAGTGCTAGTGGATTAGCGGGAACAGATACGCAGTATTTT; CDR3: CSASGLAGTDTQYF
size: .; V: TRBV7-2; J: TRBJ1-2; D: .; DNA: TGTGCCAGCAGCCTCGACGCTAACTATGGCTACACCTTC; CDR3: CASSLDANYGYTF
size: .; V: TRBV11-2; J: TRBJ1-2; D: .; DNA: TGTGCCAGCAGGTCGGGAGGGAAAGCCTATGGCTACACCTTC; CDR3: CASRSGGKAYGYTF
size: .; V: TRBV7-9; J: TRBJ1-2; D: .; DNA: TGTGCCAGCAGCTTAGAGGTGACAGATGGTGGCTACACCTTC; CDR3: CASSLEVTDGGYTF
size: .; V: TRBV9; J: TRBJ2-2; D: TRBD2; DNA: TGTGCCAGCAGCGCGGGACTAGCGGGAACCACGAACACCGGGGAGCTGTTTTTT; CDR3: CASSAGLAGTTNTGELFF
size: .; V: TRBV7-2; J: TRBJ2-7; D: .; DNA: TGTGCCAGCAGCTTAGGTGTGGCGGGAGAGCAGTACTTC; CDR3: CASSLGVAGEQYF
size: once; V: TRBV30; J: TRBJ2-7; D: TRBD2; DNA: TGTGCCTGGGGCCAGGCGGCGGGAGGGCCCGAGCAGTACTTC; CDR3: CAWGQAAGGPEQYF
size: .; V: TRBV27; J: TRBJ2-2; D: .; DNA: TGTGCCAGCACCTCGTGGTCCAGAACCACCGGGGAGCTGTTTTTT; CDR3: CASTSWSRTTGELFF
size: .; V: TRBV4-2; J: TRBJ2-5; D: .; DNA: TGTGCCAGCAGCCAAGGGGCCAGAGACCAAGAGACCCAGTACTTC; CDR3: CASSQGARDQETQYF
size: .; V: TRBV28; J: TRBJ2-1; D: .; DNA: TGTGCCAGCAGACTAAGCTCCTACAATGAGCAGTTCTTC; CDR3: CASRLSSYNEQFF
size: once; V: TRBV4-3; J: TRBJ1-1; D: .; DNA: TGCGCCAGCAGCCAGAGAGGGGACACTGAAGCTTTCTTT; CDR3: CASSQRGDTEAFF
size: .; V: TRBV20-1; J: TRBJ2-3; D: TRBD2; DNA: TGCAGTGCTAGTTTCTGGCGGGGGGGCCAAGATACGCAGTATTTT; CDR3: CSASFWRGGQDTQYF
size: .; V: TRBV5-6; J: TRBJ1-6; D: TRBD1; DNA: TGTGCCAGCAGCGCCGGGACAGGGGACAGTTCACCCCTCCACTTT; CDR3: CASSAGTGDSSPLHF
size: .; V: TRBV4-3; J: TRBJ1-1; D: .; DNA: TGCGCCAGCAGCCAAGACAGGGACACTGAAGCTTTCTTT; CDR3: CASSQDRDTEAFF
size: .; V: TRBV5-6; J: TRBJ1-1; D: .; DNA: TGTGCCAGCAGCTTGCTGGGGGATGGTGGAGGTGAAGCTTTCTTT; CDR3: CASSLLGDGGGEAFF
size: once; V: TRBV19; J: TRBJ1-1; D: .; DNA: TGTGCCAGTAGTACTTATGCAGGGAACACTGAAGCTTTCTTT; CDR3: CASSTYAGNTEAFF
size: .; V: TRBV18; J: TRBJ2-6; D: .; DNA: TGTGCCAGCTCAGAAGACCTCACTGGGGCCAACGTCCTGACTTTC; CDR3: CASSEDLTGANVLTF
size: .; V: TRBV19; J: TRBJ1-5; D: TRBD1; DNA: TGTGCCAGTAGTATAGGAGGGGGCGATCAGCCCCAGCATTTT; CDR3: CASSIGGGDQPQHF
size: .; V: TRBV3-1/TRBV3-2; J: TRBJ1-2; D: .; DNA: TGTGCCAGCAGCCAAGATTGGGCGGTTTTCCCCTATGGCTACACCTTC; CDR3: CASSQDWAVFPYGYTF
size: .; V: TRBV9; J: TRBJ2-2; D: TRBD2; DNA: TGTGCCAGCAGCAGAGAGGTAGGAGGACTAGCTGGTGGGGAGCTGTTTTTT; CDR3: CASSREVGGLAGGELFF
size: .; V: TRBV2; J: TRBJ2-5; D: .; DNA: TGTGCCAGCAGTGGACCTGATCGGACAAGGCGAGAGACCCAGTACTTC; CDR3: CASSGPDRTRRETQYF